This TCR beta chain was sequenced during a study of neurological immune-mediated disorders. Synthesis of cDNA used 5'RACE (with 10-nucleotide random UMIs). TCRdb analysed the 5' RACE reads with MiXCR anew, one entry per CDR3 protein. In the table there are 45,000 to 60,000 distinct CDR3 sequences, roughly 3.5% of which are singletons. This clonotype was detected ten times or more. Sequencing was carried out using PBMCs. The clonotype was recovered from a man aged 25-40 years with multiple sclerosis.

CDR3 residues: CSAPQGTTEAFF. The CDR3 coding sequence is TGCAGTGCCCCACAGGGGACCACTGAAGCTTTCTTT. The chain carries TRBV20-1 and TRBJ1-1; TRBD1 matches at 7 bases. The CDR3 loop spans 12 amino acids. The trim removed 6 bases at V and 4 bases at J, leaving 5 bases unmatched. Germline CDR1 is DFQATT and CDR2 is SNEGSKA (reference sequence).